Presented here are 7 T cell receptor beta chains from one specimen sequenced in a study of blood T cell repertoires in COVID-19. Method: immunoSEQ multiplex PCR; TCRdb's copy keeps in-frame clones and lacks some. Here the sample spans 450,000 or so clones, 70% to 90% being singletons. Input material: peripheral blood. These receptors were taken from a man between 18 and 35 years old with COVID-19, enrolled during active disease.

The genes are TRBV5-4 and TRBJ2-2, with TRBD2 matching over 11 bases. The germline CDR1 and CDR2 sequences are SGHNT and YYREEE (reference sequence). The CDR3 runs to 16 residues. Trimming took 5 bases from V and 1 from J; bases not matched to a gene: 4. The CDR3 sequence is CASRKGTSGNTGELFF. In DNA form, the CDR3 reads TGTGCCAGCAGAAAAGGGACTAGCGGGAACACCGGGGAGCTGTTTTTT. The variable domain in full, with the rest retrieved from reference TRBV5-4 and TRBJ2-2, is ETGVTQSPTHLIKTRGQQVTLRCSSQSGHNTVSWYQQALGQGPQFIFQYYREEENGRGNFPPRFSGLQFPNYSSELNVNALELDDSALYLCASRKGTSGNTGELFFGEGSRLTVL.

V gene TRBV29-1 combines with J gene TRBJ1-4, with D perhaps TRBD1 (5 bases). CDR1 is SQVTM, CDR2 ANQGSEA, per germline. The CDR3 loop spans 12 amino acids. The CDR3 loop reads CGRGGEGSPLFF. CDR3 DNA: TGCGGACGGGGAGGGGAAGGTAGTCCGCTGTTTTTT.

The chain couples TRBV21-1 to TRBJ2-7; the table's D call TRBD1 went unverified against the DNA. TRBV21-1 is shown as a pseudogene. The CDR3 sequence is 15 residues long. The CDR3 protein is CASSADSPFSYEQYF. The CDR3 DNA is TGTGCCAGCAGCGCAGACAGTCCCTTCTCCTACGAGCAGTACTTC.

The count of this clone is one. The chain uses TRBV6-5 and TRBJ2-2, with TRBD1 matching 10 bases. Germline CDR1 and CDR2: MNHEY and SVGAGI. The CDR3 is made up of 14 amino acids. The ends lost 10 bases at V and 5 bases at J; junction bases unmatched: 7. The CDR3 DNA is TGTGCCACCGGGACAGGGGCTAAGACCGGGGAGCTGTTTTTT. It yields the protein CATGTGAKTGELFF.

In regard to this clone: Different DNA sequences within this sample yield the same CDR3. V is TRBV18 and J is TRBJ2-2; unclear D gene. This CDR3 contains 14 residues. Trimming left V 5 bases short and J 2 bases short, with 9 bases between. From germline, CDR1 is KGHSH and CDR2 LQKENI. CDR3 region: CASSGQSNTGELFF. The CDR3, as DNA: TGTGCCAGCTCAGGGCAGTCTAACACCGGGGAGCTGTTTTTT.

The chain recombines TRBV10-1 with TRBJ1-6; D remains unclear. The CDR3 loop spans 12 amino acids. V dropped 2 bases and J dropped 9 bases, with 5 bases sitting between them. Germline V gene data show CDR1 as WNHNN and CDR2 as SYGVQD (reference sequence). This CDR3 reads CASSEGLSPLHF. CDR3 DNA: TGCGCCAGCAGTGAGGGCCTTTCACCCCTCCACTTT.

CDR3: CAWSRDRGETQYF. The CDR3, as DNA: TGTGCCTGGAGCCGGGACAGGGGAGAGACCCAGTACTTC. This chain uses TRBV30 with TRBJ2-5; 10 bases fit TRBD1. Germline lookup yields CDR1 GTSNPN and CDR2 SVGIG (reference sequence). This CDR3 comprises 13 residues. V lost 3 bases to trimming and J lost 4 bases; unmatched junction nucleotides: 2.